A selection of T cell receptor beta chains follows, all from one sample in a study of blood T cell repertoires in COVID-19. Sequenced by immunoSEQ multiplex PCR; TCRdb stores in-frame clones only, minus some. The sample records 200,000 to 250,000 clones, under 90% being singletons. Sequencing was done on a sample of peripheral blood. These TCRs come from a woman aged 80 or over with COVID-19, enrolled during active disease. Each CDR3 is given with its conserved first and last residue.

J,V,length,CDR3
TRBJ1-2,TRBV6-4,15,CASRGTKAGYYGYTF
TRBJ1-6,TRBV28,16,CASSLAWTGKASPLHF
TRBJ1-1,TRBV5-1,14,CASNKGAVNTEAFF
TRBJ2-5,TRBV18,16,CASSPTFGGLEETQYF
TRBJ1-1,TRBV7-8,15,CASSLERLVNTEAFF
TRBJ2-7,TRBV28,14,CASSTGQNSYEQYF
TRBJ1-3,TRBV28,17,CASSSSLGASSGNTIYF
TRBJ1-4,TRBV19,13,CASSGNRGGKLFF
TRBJ1-1,TRBV9,14,CASSVVGQNTEAFF
TRBJ2-3,TRBV3-1/TRBV3-2,12,CASSELGDTQYF
TRBJ2-5,TRBV5-1,18,CASSLAGTSGGGQETQYF
TRBJ1-6,TRBV6-2/TRBV6-3,14,CASSYLQGGSPLHF
TRBJ2-5,TRBV5-1,15,CASSPGGPRQETQYF
TRBJ1-5,TRBV6-1,16,CASSDYGAGTSQPQHF
TRBJ1-5,TRBV19,13,CASSQEGNQPQHF
TRBJ1-2,TRBV5-1,14,CASSLMISVDGYTF
TRBJ1-2,TRBV3-1/TRBV3-2,15,CASSQGMTGIYGYTF
TRBJ2-5,TRBV5-5,14,CASSPDRGRETQYF
TRBJ2-2,TRBV18,17,CASSPQQQVSNTGELFF
TRBJ2-3,TRBV7-9,14,CASSLEGSTDTQYF
TRBJ2-1,TRBV3-1/TRBV3-2,12,CASSSLGSEQFF
TRBJ2-7,TRBV11-2,13,CASSLNIAYEQYF
TRBJ2-7,TRBV5-1,15,CASSPLAGGSYEQYF
TRBJ1-5,TRBV28,13,CATGGGNNQPQHF
TRBJ2-4,TRBV14,12,CASSQSQNIQYF
TRBJ1-1,TRBV29-1,15,CSVVGVGGVNTEAFF
TRBJ2-7,TRBV30,16,CAWSPIPRDTPIKQYF
TRBJ1-6,TRBV27,17,CASSLEGQGLGSSPLHF
TRBJ2-1,TRBV27,13,CASKGGRLGEQFF
TRBJ1-3,TRBV19,14,CASSIAGSGNTIYF
TRBJ1-3,TRBV11-2,17,CASSILVTGAPGNTIYF
TRBJ1-1,TRBV12-3/TRBV12-4,13,CASGTRRATEAFF
TRBJ1-3,TRBV5-1,16,CASSLGDSRSGNTIYF
TRBJ2-3,TRBV2,12,CASSPGPDTQYF
TRBJ2-2,TRBV6-5,14,CASKFRGNTGELFF
TRBJ2-3,TRBV5-6,17,CASSRTSGGVGTDTQYF
TRBJ1-1,TRBV14,14,CASSKHRGSLEAFF
TRBJ2-1,TRBV7-9,15,CASSPLAGGVNEQFF